Listed below are T cell receptor beta chains from one sample, sequenced in a study of cytomegalovirus exposure and HLA in healthy donors. Here immunoSEQ multiplex PCR was the method, and the copy in TCRdb shows in-frame clones only, minus some. The repertoire consists of 100,000 to 150,000 clones, with around two thirds occurring once and the leading ten covering about 8.9%. Material for sequencing was PBMCs. The receptors come from a woman aged 35 to 49 in good health and CMV-seropositive. Each CDR3 is given with its conserved first and last residue. A D gene is named only where the DNA matches it firmly. Size is stated for part of the rows, as once, few or many counts, or as a class when the clone is expanded.

V	D	J	size	CDR3	DNA
TRBV6-5	NA	TRBJ2-1	NA	CASSYSPYNEQFF	TGTGCCAGCAGTTACTCCCCTTACAATGAGCAGTTCTTC
TRBV2	TRBD1	TRBJ2-7	NA	CASRETGGESYEQYF	TGTGCCAGCAGAGAAACAGGGGGCGAGTCCTACGAGCAGTACTTC
TRBV6-5	TRBD1	TRBJ1-2	NA	CASRGTGHLAGYTF	TGTGCCAGCAGGGGGACAGGGCATCTCGCTGGCTACACCTTC
TRBV7-9	TRBD2	TRBJ2-1	NA	CASSLHGLAGHNEQFF	TGTGCCAGCAGCCTCCACGGACTAGCGGGCCACAATGAGCAGTTCTTC
TRBV5-1	NA	TRBJ1-2	NA	CASSRGSSSDGYTF	TGCGCCAGCAGCCGTGGGTCTAGTTCCGATGGCTACACCTTC
TRBV7-3	NA	TRBJ1-4	NA	CASSLSRGGNEKLFF	TGTGCCAGCAGCTTATCGCGCGGGGGGAATGAAAAACTGTTTTTT
TRBV7-8	NA	TRBJ1-2	NA	CATSGRAGKQDYGYTF	TGTGCCACCTCGGGGCGGGCGGGGAAACAGGACTATGGCTACACCTTC
TRBV7-9	TRBD1	TRBJ1-2	NA	CASSLSRGASYYGYTF	TGTGCCAGCAGCTTAAGCAGGGGGGCGTCATACTATGGCTACACCTTC
TRBV15	NA	TRBJ1-1	NA	CATSRVSQAMEAFF	TGTGCCACCAGCAGAGTAAGCCAGGCGATGGAAGCTTTCTTT
TRBV4-1	TRBD2	TRBJ2-5	NA	CASSFPTGQSSGGEETQYF	TGCGCCAGCAGCTTCCCGACGGGGCAGAGCAGCGGGGGGGAGGAGACCCAGTACTTC
TRBV6-6	NA	TRBJ1-1	few	CASRAEFTEAFF	TGTGCCAGCAGGGCGGAGTTCACTGAAGCTTTCTTT
TRBV10-2	TRBD1	TRBJ2-3	few	CASRPGQGSDTQYF	TGCGCCAGCAGACCGGGACAGGGCTCAGATACGCAGTATTTT
TRBV14	TRBD1	TRBJ1-1	few	CASSPTGGFWLNTEAFF	TGTGCCAGCAGCCCCACAGGGGGGTTCTGGCTGAACACTGAAGCTTTCTTT
TRBV7-8	NA	TRBJ2-3	NA	CASSSTSGNTDTQYF	TGTGCCAGCAGCTCAACATCAGGAAACACAGATACGCAGTATTTT
TRBV18	NA	TRBJ1-2	NA	CASSEFDPGIANDYGYTF	TGTGCCAGCTCAGAGTTTGACCCAGGGATAGCCAATGACTATGGCTACACCTTC
TRBV7-6	TRBD2	TRBJ2-1	NA	CASSDFGYGGAREQFF	TGTGCCAGCAGCGACTTTGGGTACGGGGGGGCCCGTGAGCAGTTCTTC